The 9 T cell receptor beta chains listed next were all sequenced from one sample in a study of neurological immune-mediated disorders. MiXCR, applied by TCRdb to the 5' RACE reads, yields one record per CDR3 protein. The sample lists approximately 50,000 distinct CDR3 sequences, 3% to 4% occurring once. Material for sequencing was PBMCs. Every receptor here comes from a man aged 40-49 years with multiple sclerosis.

This clonotype has ten or more counts. At one end the junction does not follow the germline gene, possibly because of a read error. The chain links TRBV5-1 to TRBJ1-5; 7 bases match TRBD1. CDR1 and CDR2 from the germline V gene are SGHRS and YFSETQ. The CDR3 has 17 residues. In DNA, the CDR3 is TGCGCCAGCAGCTTGGCCCGGGACAGATATAGCAATCAGCCCCAGAATTTT. This sequence encodes CASSLARDRYSNQPQNF.

There are many counts of this clonotype. V usage is TRBV4-2 and J usage is TRBJ2-2; the match to TRBD1 covers 7 bases. CDR3 size: 21 residues. Germline lookup yields CDR1 LGHNA and CDR2 YNFKEQ. Trimming removed 1 base from V and 2 bases from J; junction bases left unmatched: 19. In DNA form, the CDR3 reads TGTGCCAGCAGCCAAGTAGTGTCCCCGAAACAGGGGATATTCAACACCGGGGAGCTGTTTTTT. The encoded protein is CASSQVVSPKQGIFNTGELFF.

This clonotype has at least ten counts. The chain carries TRBV3-1 and TRBJ1-2; D is uncertain. The length of the CDR3 is 12 residues. The V end lost 4 bases, the J end lost 2 bases, and 5 bases lay between the germline ends. Germline V gives CDR1 LGHDT, CDR2 YNNKEL (reference sequence). CDR3 residues: CASSRRNYGYTF. The CDR3 nucleotides read TGTGCCAGCAGCCGGCGGAACTATGGCTACACCTTC.

This clonotype was counted at least ten times. Here the CDR3 reads CASSLIDEQFF. The CDR3 DNA sequence: TGCGCCAGCAGCTTGATCGATGAGCAGTTCTTC. The V gene is TRBV5-1, the J gene TRBJ2-1; no clear D gene. Germline CDR1 and CDR2: SGHRS and YFSETQ. The CDR3 length is 11 residues. Trimming removed 1 base from V and 8 bases from J, with 4 bases in between.

There are many counts of this clonotype. The chain employs TRBV5-1 and TRBJ2-3; D is undetermined. This CDR3 is built from 12 residues. V was clipped by 4 bases and J by 3 bases, with 6 bases between them. Germline assignment: CDR1 SGHRS and CDR2 YFSETQ. This CDR3 reads CASSRTTDTQYF. CDR3 in DNA: TGCGCCAGCAGCCGGACGACAGATACGCAGTATTTT.

This clonotype was observed a handful of times. CDR3 amino acids: CSARGGWANVLTF. CDR3 bases: TGCAGTGCTAGAGGGGGTTGGGCCAACGTCCTGACTTTC. The V and J genes are TRBV20-1 and TRBJ2-6; D not resolved. Trimming took 1 base from V and 5 from J, leaving 6 bases between them. The length of the CDR3 is 13 residues. From germline, CDR1 is DFQATT and CDR2 SNEGSKA (reference sequence).

This clonotype was detected many times. The chain couples TRBV7-2 to TRBJ1-4; D is unclear. Trimming took off 1 base at V and 5 bases at J, with 11 bases between the two ends. Germline V lookup: CDR1 SGHTA, CDR2 FQGNSA. The CDR3 has 15 amino acids. CDR3 in DNA: TGTGCCAGCAGCTTAGTCCGGGCCACAAATGAAAAACTGTTTTTT. This gives the protein CASSLVRATNEKLFF. The entire variable domain, with the rest obtained from reference TRBV7-2 and TRBJ1-4, is as follows: GAGVSQSPSNKVTEKGKDVELRCDPISGHTALYWYRQSLGQGLEFLIYFQGNSAPDKSGLPSDRFSAERTGGSVSTLTIQRTQQEDSAVYLCASSLVRATNEKLFFGSGTQLSVL.

This clonotype was detected ten times or more. The V gene is TRBV27, the J gene TRBJ2-2; no clear D gene. CDR1 is MNHEY, CDR2 SMNVEV, per germline (reference sequence). V lost 0 bases and J lost 2, with 7 bases in between. The CDR3 has 15 amino acids. The CDR3 DNA is TGTGCCAGCAGTTTATCTTCAGATAACACCGGGGAGCTGTTTTTT. The encoded protein is CASSLSSDNTGELFF.

This clonotype appeared many times. The J gene is TRBJ1-4, the V gene TRBV28; possible D gene TRBD1, 5 bases. V was cut by 3 bases and J by 8 bases, with 16 bases left in between. Germline CDR1 reads MDHEN; CDR2 reads SYDVKM. CDR3 size: 15 residues. In nucleotides, the CDR3 is TGTGCCAGCAGTTTGCCCCCTCAGGGAGGGGAAAAACTGTTTTTT. This translates into CASSLPPQGGEKLFF.